This TCR beta chain was captured by sequencing in a study of T-cell memory formation after mild COVID-19. Looked up from germline, CDR1 is DFQATT and CDR2 is SNEGSKA (reference sequence). Deletions cut 0 bases from V and 10 bases from J, with 15 bases between. The CDR3 has 13 residues. TCRdb re-called the 5' RACE reads with MiXCR, one entry per CDR3 protein. Here the sample spans 350,000 to 450,000 distinct CDR3 sequences, over 15% being singletons. Sequencing input: PBMCs or a T cell subset sorted from them (not recorded which). The chain has TRBV20-1 and TRBJ1-1; D might be TRBD1 (6 bases). This clonotype was obtained from an adult woman who had mild COVID-19 (a few samples of this study predate the infection). Cell type and time point are not known. CDR3 DNA: TGCAGTGCTAGAGATCCGACAGGCCCCGGAGCTTTCTTT. Amino acids: CSARDPTGPGAFF.